These T cell receptor beta chains were read from a single sample in a study of graft-versus-host responses after intestinal transplantation. Assay: immunoSEQ multiplex PCR; the TCRdb copy retains only in-frame clones and omits some. The sample shows around 88,000 clones, roughly four fifths of them seen only once. These TCRs are of unknown antigen specificity. Sequencing was performed on unstimulated CD8+ T cells sorted from spleen or lymph node cells, taken before intestinal transplant. Every receptor here comes from a human donor who received an intestinal transplant. The conserved cysteine and the conserved F or W are not part of the CDR3 here.

ASSSLDEGFNTEAF TRBV28
ASSEGTGELF TRBV6-4
ASSVGGGGTQY TRBV9
ASSEGSPKTDPRGTIY TRBV2
ASSLSTGETNYGYT TRBV27
ASSQGQGPGETQY TRBV4-1
ASSSMTGGNQPQH TRBV6-5
ASSVSWEGGSEAF TRBV19
ATSPDRGFNEQY TRBV15
ASSYSINTGELF TRBV6-6
ASSLAQRNGETQY TRBV7-9
ASSFAVVVSSYNEQF TRBV5-4
SVEDDWGAPMNTEAF TRBV29-1
ASSLAVREGYNEQF TRBV7-8
ASSRLAGGSYNEQF TRBV5-1
ASSEAQAGGYT TRBV6-5
ASSIGLAGGDTQY TRBV19
ASSLASGRETQY TRBV5-4
ASSLTSGRDGELF TRBV7-7
ASSSHYEQY TRBV6-5
ASSLWGLALSTDTQY TRBV5-1
ASTFLRGSHEQY TRBV13
ASSLGSPDTQY TRBV7-3
ASSQYSTDTQY TRBV6-5
ASSSGTTQETQY TRBV5-4
ASSLGTASGAF TRBV5-8
ASSPNILKLTGIYNEQF TRBV18